This passage covers 15 T cell receptor beta chains from one sample sequenced in a study of blood T cell repertoires in COVID-19. Method: immunoSEQ multiplex PCR; TCRdb's copy keeps in-frame clones and lacks some. Of 200,000 to 250,000 clones in the sample, about 80% were seen once. The sequenced material came from peripheral blood. The receptors originated from a woman aged 55-70 years with acute or convalescent COVID-19.

The rearrangement joins TRBV6-1 to TRBJ1-5; 7 bases line up with TRBD1. The CDR3 loop spans 17 amino acids. Germline V gene data show CDR1 as MNHNS and CDR2 as SASEGT. V was pared by 4 bases and J by 4 bases, with 13 bases of the junction left unmatched. The CDR3 region has the DNA TGTGCCAGCAGTGCGAAGACCGGGACAGTCGCGAATCAGCCCCAGCATTTT. Protein product: CASSAKTGTVANQPQHF.

In its sample, this clone was seen once. The chain combines TRBV5-1 with TRBJ1-6; the match to TRBD1 covers 9 bases. This CDR3 region has 15 residues. The ends lost 1 base at V and 10 bases at J; junction bases unmatched: 6. Germline loops: CDR1 SGHRS, CDR2 YFSETQ. The CDR3, as DNA: TGCGCCAGCAGCTTGAACACAGGGGGCCTATCACCCCTCCACTTT. This gives the protein CASSLNTGGLSPLHF.

In DNA, the CDR3 is TGCGCCAGCAGCCTGGAGGGACAGGGTGACTATGGCTACACCTTC. Protein: CASSLEGQGDYGYTF. This chain uses TRBV5-1 with TRBJ1-2; 9 bases match TRBD1. This CDR3 is 15 amino acids long. CDR1 is SGHRS, CDR2 YFSETQ, per germline. V gave up 4 bases and J gave up 3 bases; unmatched junction bases: 7.

The chain has TRBV25-1 and TRBJ1-2, with 7 bases lining up with TRBD1. Germline CDR1 and CDR2: MGHDK and SYGVNS. V dropped 1 base and J dropped 7; count of bases not matched to a gene: 6. CDR3 length: 14 residues. The CDR3 spells CASSELGGGGGYTF. The CDR3 nucleotides are TGTGCCAGCAGTGAATTAGGGGGCGGAGGTGGCTACACCTTC.

The chain uses TRBV12-3 or TRBV12-4 and TRBJ2-7; 9 bases agree with TRBD2. This CDR3 has 13 residues. The ends lost 4 bases at V and 6 bases at J; junction bases unmatched: 4. In nucleotides, the CDR3 is TGTGCCAGCAGTTCGGGACTAGCTTTCGAGCAGTACTTC. This gives the protein CASSSGLAFEQYF.

V is TRBV27 and J is TRBJ1-2; possible D gene TRBD1, 5 bases. The V gene's germline CDR1 is MNHEY and CDR2 SMNVEV (reference sequence). The CDR3 spans 13 residues. The V end lost 2 bases, the J end lost 2 bases, and 6 bases lay between the germline ends. This CDR3 reads CASSLAGNYGYTF. The CDR3 nucleotides are TGTGCCAGCAGTTTAGCAGGGAACTATGGCTACACCTTC.

The chain has TRBV27 and TRBJ2-7; TRBD2 matches at 9 bases. Germline values: CDR1 MNHEY, CDR2 SMNVEV (reference sequence). After removal of 4 bases from V and 6 bases from J, the junction contained 13 bases not matched to a gene. This CDR3 contains 16 residues. CDR3 DNA: TGTGCCAGCAGTTCCGAACGGCTAGCGGGGTATTTCGAGCAGTACTTC. Protein sequence: CASSSERLAGYFEQYF.

The table lists this clone with a count of one. The rearrangement joins TRBV10-3 to TRBJ1-1; the D is unclear. V was clipped by 10 bases and J by 4 bases, with 10 bases between them. CDR3 length: 11 amino acids. Germline values: CDR1 ENHRY, CDR2 SYGVKD. This CDR3 is CASVSSTEAFF. CDR3 nucleotide sequence: TGTGCCAGCGTTAGTAGCACTGAAGCTTTCTTT.

The V gene is TRBV30, the J gene TRBJ1-5; D possibly corresponds to TRBD1 (5 bases). Per the germline V gene, CDR1 is GTSNPN and CDR2 is SVGIG (reference sequence). The CDR3 spans 14 residues. Trimming removed 1 base from V and 2 bases from J, with 9 bases in between. The CDR3 region has the DNA TGTGCCTGGAGTGCCGGACAAGGCAATCAGCCCCAGCATTTT. Residues: CAWSAGQGNQPQHF.

The rearrangement uses TRBV5-5 and TRBJ2-7, with a weak D call TRBD1 (7 bases). This CDR3 contains 15 residues. The V end lost 1 base, the J end lost 5 bases, and 16 bases lay between the germline ends. Germline-derived CDR1 and CDR2 are SGHKS and YYEKEE (reference sequence). CDR3: CASSLRGGGGHEQYF. CDR3 bases: TGTGCCAGCAGCTTGAGAGGAGGGGGCGGCCACGAGCAGTACTTC.

The chain couples TRBV30 to TRBJ2-1; TRBD2 matches at 7 bases. CDR1 is GTSNPN and CDR2 is SVGIG in the germline V gene (reference sequence). Trimming removed 3 bases from V and 4 bases from J; junction bases left unmatched: 3. The CDR3 length is 13 residues. CDR3 coding DNA: TGTGCCTGGAGCCCCGGGAGGTACAATGAGCAGTTCTTC. This translates into CAWSPGRYNEQFF.

The V call is TRBV18, the J call TRBJ2-5; no definite D call. Germline CDR1 and CDR2: KGHSH and LQKENI. The CDR3 runs to 11 residues. Trimming left V 3 bases short and J 3 bases short, with 2 bases between. The CDR3 region is CASSPKETQYF. The CDR3 DNA reads TGTGCCAGCTCACCTAAAGAGACCCAGTACTTC.

J is TRBJ1-1 and V is TRBV6-1, with a weak D call TRBD1 (5 bases). V dropped 2 bases and J dropped 2 bases, with 15 bases sitting between them. The CDR3 contains 16 residues. Germline V CDR1 and CDR2: MNHNS, SASEGT. The CDR3 spells CASSETLTVINTEAFF. Here the CDR3 DNA reads TGTGCCAGCAGTGAAACCTTGACAGTTATTAACACTGAAGCTTTCTTT.

The V and J genes are TRBV24-1 and TRBJ1-4, with 9 bases matching TRBD1. With V trimmed by 7 bases and J by 3 bases, 17 bases remained unmatched. The CDR3 loop spans 19 amino acids. The germline V gene encodes CDR1 KGHDR and CDR2 SFDVKD. CDR3 sequence reads: CATSVQGPLDRGANEKLFF. Here the CDR3 DNA reads TGTGCCACCAGCGTCCAAGGCCCTCTCGACAGGGGGGCTAATGAAAAACTGTTTTTT.

This CDR3 reads CASSHTSSPRETQYF. The CDR3 DNA follows: TGTGCCAGCAGCCATACTAGCTCACCAAGGGAGACCCAGTACTTC. The rearrangement joins TRBV7-2 to TRBJ2-5, with D perhaps matching TRBD2 (6 bases). CDR1 is SGHTA, CDR2 FQGNSA, per germline. V dropped 5 bases and J dropped 5 bases, with 18 bases sitting between them. CDR3 length equals 15 residues.